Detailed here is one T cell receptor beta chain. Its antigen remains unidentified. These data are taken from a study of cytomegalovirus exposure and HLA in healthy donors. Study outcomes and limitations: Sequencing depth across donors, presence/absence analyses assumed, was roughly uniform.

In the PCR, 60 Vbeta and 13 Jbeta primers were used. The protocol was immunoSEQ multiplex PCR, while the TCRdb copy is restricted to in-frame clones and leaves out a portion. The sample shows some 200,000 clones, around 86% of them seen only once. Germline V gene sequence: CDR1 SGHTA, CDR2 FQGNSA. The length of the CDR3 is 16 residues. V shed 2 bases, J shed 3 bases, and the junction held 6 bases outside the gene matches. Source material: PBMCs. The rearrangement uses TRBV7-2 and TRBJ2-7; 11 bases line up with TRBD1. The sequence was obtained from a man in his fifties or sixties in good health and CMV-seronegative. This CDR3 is CASSLTSGTGGYEQYF. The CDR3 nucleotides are TGTGCCAGCAGCTTAACTTCCGGGACAGGGGGCTACGAGCAGTACTTC.